This T cell receptor beta chain was observed in a study of cytomegalovirus exposure and HLA in healthy donors. This clone was counted only a few times. No antigen is known for it. The germline V gene encodes CDR1 SGHTA and CDR2 FQGNSA. CDR3 length: 12 residues. Trimming removed 5 bases from V and 3 bases from J, with 5 bases in between. The PCR was carried out with 60 Vbeta primers and 13 Jbeta primers. Clones were read by immunoSEQ multiplex PCR, and TCRdb kept only the in-frame ones, dropping some. The table lists about 150,000 clones, over 70% of them singletons. Whole-study findings and limits: Per a later analysis, roughly 17,000 TCR beta sequences showed association with HLA alleles at 0.05 false discovery rate. V- and J-gene trimming of TCR beta was linked (in a later analysis) to a missense DCLRE1C variant.

The receptor comes from a woman aged 35 to 49 in good health and CMV-seronegative. Sequences were obtained from PBMCs. V and J are TRBV7-2 and TRBJ1-3; no clear D gene. The CDR3 DNA reads TGTGCCAGCAGCATCCTTGGAAACACCATATATTTT. Translation gives CASSILGNTIYF.